This paragraph covers one TCR beta chain sequence. TCRdb's copy holds only in-frame clones and misses some; the assay was immunoSEQ multiplex PCR. The table records some 38,000 clones, more than 80% of them present only once. The record originates from a study of blood T cell repertoires in COVID-19. The CDR3 sequence is 13 residues long. Germline V CDR1 and CDR2: SGHAT, FQNNGV. V was trimmed by 0 bases and J by 6 bases, leaving 8 bases between them. Specimen: peripheral blood. The V call is TRBV11-2, the J call TRBJ1-1; D is undetermined. The sequence derives from a man aged 60 to 75 with active or convalescent COVID-19. For the CDR3, the DNA is TGTGCCAGCAGCTTAGAGAGAGGCGCTGAAGCTTTCTTT. Protein: CASSLERGAEAFF.